The text below deals with one T cell receptor (beta chain). It has no known antigen specificity. It has no much larger one-base neighbor in the sample; base qualities were not kept. Separate from the approximately 670-subject first cohort, the validation cohort of 90 to 150 subjects was the group to which the donors belonged. This entry belongs to a study of cytomegalovirus exposure and HLA in healthy donors (dated by TCRdb to about 2017). At the level of the whole study: A later analysis indicated that the 110 or so validation repertoires were generated on the platform also employed for the roughly 730 repertoires of the first cohort. A separate validation cohort of roughly 110 different subjects was used in addition to the roughly 720-subject first cohort. High-throughput TCR immunosequencing, statistical association of individual TCRs with disease status, and machine learning were combined to predict cytomegalovirus infection status. The study was designed to test whether signatures of past pathogen exposure could be identified by cataloging public T cell receptors. Overall study outcomes, separate from this receptor: In a later analysis, TCRs clustered in the first cohort were found to also tend to co-occur in the approximately 120 validation repertoires, with over 90% of cluster scores above 0. The authors suggested that the approach could potentially be extended to other disease states and immunological phenotypes. A later analysis lacked HLA typing for the validation cohort, so it scored co-occurrence in that cohort across all 110 or so repertoires. A few of the identified cytomegalovirus-associated TCR beta chains were confirmed in vitro to be specific for cytomegalovirus antigens. The study listed over 150 TCR beta chains as associated with cytomegalovirus. Most TCR sequences were seen in very few donors, while some public TCRs were found in many individuals. The classifier was reported to diagnose cytomegalovirus status with high specificity and sensitivity in both the original and validation cohorts.

Library preparation employed the immunoSEQ multiplex PCR assay. Per the authors' processing: A statistical classification framework was developed to diagnose cytomegalovirus status using the catalog of TCR beta chain sequences. In its TCRdb copy, this immuneACCESS table keeps in-frame sequences only and misses some clones. Where compared with another copy, unresolved V genes explain less than half of these, and the others have no known cause. The V and J calls and the clone size are those of that table, but D and trimming were determined from the DNA. The sample table contains 70,000 or so clones; only one count was recorded for roughly 94% of them. Jointly, the top ten make up around 1.9% of the sample. Material for sequencing was PBMCs. The receptor was isolated from a woman between 18 and 30 years old in good health and CMV-seropositive.

The encoded CDR3 is CASSQVSGLASYEQYF. The DNA sequence reads TGCGCCAGCAGCCAAGTGTCGGGGTTGGCATCCTACGAGCAGTACTTC. This chain is built from TRBV4-1 and TRBJ2-7, with a tentative D gene TRBD2 over 5 matching bases. The CDR3, from cysteine to phenylalanine, totals 16 residues. Just the 48-base CDR3 DNA is kept, in frame starting at base 1. Deletion took 1 base off V and 1 base off J, with a span of 14 bases between the germline ends. CDR1 MGHRA and CDR2 YSYEKL are derived from the germline V gene.